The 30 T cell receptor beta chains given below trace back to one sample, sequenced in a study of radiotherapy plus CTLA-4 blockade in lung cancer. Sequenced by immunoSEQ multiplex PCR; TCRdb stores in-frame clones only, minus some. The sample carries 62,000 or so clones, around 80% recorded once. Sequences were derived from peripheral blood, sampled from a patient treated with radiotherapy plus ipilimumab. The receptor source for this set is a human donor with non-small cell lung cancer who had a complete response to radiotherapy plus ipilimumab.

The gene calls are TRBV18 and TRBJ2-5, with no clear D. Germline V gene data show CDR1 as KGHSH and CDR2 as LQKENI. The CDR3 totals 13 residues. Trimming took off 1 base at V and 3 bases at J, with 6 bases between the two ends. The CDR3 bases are TGTGCCAGCTCACCACGGCAGAAAGAGACCCAGTACTTC. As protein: CASSPRQKETQYF.

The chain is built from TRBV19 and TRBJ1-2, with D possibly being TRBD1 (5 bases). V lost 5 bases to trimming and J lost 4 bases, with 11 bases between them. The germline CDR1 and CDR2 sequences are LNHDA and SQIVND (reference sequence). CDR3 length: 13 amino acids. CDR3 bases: TGTGCCAGTAGTGACAGTTATCCCTATGGCTACACCTTC. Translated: CASSDSYPYGYTF. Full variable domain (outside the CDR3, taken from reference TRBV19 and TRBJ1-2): DGGITQSPKYLFRKEGQNVTLSCEQNLNHDAMYWYRQDPGQGLRLIYYSQIVNDFQKGDIAEGYSVSREKKESFPLTVTSAQKNPTAFYLCASSDSYPYGYTFGSGTRLTVV.

The CDR3: CASSPRQNTEAFF. CDR3 coding DNA: TGTGCCAGCTCGCCAAGACAGAACACTGAAGCTTTCTTT. The V call is TRBV18, the J call TRBJ1-1, with D hard to call. CDR1 is KGHSH, CDR2 LQKENI, per germline. The CDR3 consists of 13 residues. V shed 6 bases and J shed 1 base, with 9 bases lying between them.

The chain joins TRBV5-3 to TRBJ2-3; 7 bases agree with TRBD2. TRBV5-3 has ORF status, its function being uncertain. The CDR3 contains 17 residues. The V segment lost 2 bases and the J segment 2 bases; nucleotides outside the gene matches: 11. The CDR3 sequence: CARSFSPAERDTDTQYF. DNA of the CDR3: TGTGCCAGAAGCTTTTCTCCTGCGGAGCGGGACACAGATACGCAGTATTTT.

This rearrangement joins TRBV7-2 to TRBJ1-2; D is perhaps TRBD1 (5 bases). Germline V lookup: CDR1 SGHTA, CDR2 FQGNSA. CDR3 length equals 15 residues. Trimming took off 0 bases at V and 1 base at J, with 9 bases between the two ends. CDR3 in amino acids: CASSLATVRNYGYTF. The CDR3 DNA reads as TGTGCCAGCAGCTTAGCGACAGTTCGTAACTATGGCTACACCTTC.

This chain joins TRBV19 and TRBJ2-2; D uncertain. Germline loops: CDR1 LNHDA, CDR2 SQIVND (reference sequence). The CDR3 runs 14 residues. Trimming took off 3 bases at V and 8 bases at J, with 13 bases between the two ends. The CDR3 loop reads CASSMWAIGGELFF. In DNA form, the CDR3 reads TGTGCCAGTAGTATGTGGGCCATCGGGGGGGAGCTGTTTTTT.

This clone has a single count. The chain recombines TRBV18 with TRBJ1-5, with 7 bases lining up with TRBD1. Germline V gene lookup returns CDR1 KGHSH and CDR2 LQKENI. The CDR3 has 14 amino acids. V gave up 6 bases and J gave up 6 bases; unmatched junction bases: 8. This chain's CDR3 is CASSPDRVVQPQHF. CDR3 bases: TGTGCCAGCTCCCCCGACAGGGTGGTTCAGCCCCAGCATTTT.

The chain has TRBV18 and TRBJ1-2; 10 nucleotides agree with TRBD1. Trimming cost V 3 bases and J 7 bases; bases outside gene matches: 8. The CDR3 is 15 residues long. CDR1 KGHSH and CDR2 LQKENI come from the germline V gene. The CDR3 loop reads CASSPSRQGALGYTF. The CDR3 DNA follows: TGTGCCAGCTCACCTTCTCGACAGGGGGCGCTTGGCTACACCTTC.

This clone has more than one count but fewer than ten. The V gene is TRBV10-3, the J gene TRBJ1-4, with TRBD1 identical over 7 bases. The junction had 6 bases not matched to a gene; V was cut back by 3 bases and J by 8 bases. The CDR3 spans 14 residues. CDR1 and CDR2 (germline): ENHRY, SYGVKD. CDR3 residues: CAISDGQGGEKLFF. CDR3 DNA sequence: TGTGCCATCAGTGACGGTCAGGGGGGAGAAAAACTGTTTTTT.

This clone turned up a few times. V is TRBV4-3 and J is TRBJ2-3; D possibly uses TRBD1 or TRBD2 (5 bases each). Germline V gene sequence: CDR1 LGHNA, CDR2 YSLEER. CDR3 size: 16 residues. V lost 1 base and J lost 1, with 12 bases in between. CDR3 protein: CASSQAPGTRTDTQYF. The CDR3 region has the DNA TGCGCCAGCAGCCAAGCCCCCGGGACGCGCACAGATACGCAGTATTTT.

CDR3 loop: CASSRQGAFYEQYF. The CDR3 nucleotides read TGTGCCAGCAGTCGGCAGGGGGCCTTCTACGAGCAGTACTTC. The chain recombines TRBV2 with TRBJ2-7, with 8 bases identical to TRBD1. The CDR3 is made up of 14 amino acids. The junction had 6 bases not matched to a gene; V was cut back by 5 bases and J by 3 bases. From germline, CDR1 is SNHLY and CDR2 FYNNEI.

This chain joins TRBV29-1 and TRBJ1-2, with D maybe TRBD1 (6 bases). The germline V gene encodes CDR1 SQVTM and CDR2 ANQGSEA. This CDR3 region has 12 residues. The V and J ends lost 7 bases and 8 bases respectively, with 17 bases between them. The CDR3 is CSAPDRGGGYTF. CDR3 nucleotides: TGCAGCGCCCCGGACAGAGGGGGAGGCTACACCTTC.

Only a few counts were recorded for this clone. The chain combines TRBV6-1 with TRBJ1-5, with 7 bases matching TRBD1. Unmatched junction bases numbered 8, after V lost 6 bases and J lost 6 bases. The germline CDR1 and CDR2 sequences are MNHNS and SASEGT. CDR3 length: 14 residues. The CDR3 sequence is CASRLDRDGQPQHF. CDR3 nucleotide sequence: TGTGCCAGCAGGCTCGACAGGGATGGTCAGCCCCAGCATTTT.

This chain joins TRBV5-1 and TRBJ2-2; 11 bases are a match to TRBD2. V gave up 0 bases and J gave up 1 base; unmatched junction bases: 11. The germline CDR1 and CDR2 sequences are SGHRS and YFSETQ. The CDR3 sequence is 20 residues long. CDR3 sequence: CASSLDPLGTSGGNTGELFF. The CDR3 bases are TGCGCCAGCAGCTTGGATCCCCTCGGGACTAGCGGAGGGAACACCGGGGAGCTGTTTTTT.

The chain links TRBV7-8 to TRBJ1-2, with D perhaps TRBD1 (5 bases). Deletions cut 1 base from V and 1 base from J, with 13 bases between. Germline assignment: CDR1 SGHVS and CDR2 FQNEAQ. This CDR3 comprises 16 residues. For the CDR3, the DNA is TGTGCCAGCAGCTTAGTCCGGGACGGAATTAACTATGGCTACACCTTC. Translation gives CASSLVRDGINYGYTF. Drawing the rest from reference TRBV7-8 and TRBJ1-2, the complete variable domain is GAGVSQSPRYKVAKRGQDVALRCDPISGHVSLFWYQQALGQGPEFLTYFQNEAQLDKSGLPSDRFFAERPEGSVSTLKIQRTQQEDSAVYLCASSLVRDGINYGYTFGSGTRLTVV.

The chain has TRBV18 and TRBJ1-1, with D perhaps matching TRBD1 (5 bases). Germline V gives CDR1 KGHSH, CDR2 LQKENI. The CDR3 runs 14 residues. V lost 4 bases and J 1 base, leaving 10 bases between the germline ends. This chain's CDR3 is CASSQDSKNTEAFF. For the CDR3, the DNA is TGTGCCAGCTCACAAGACAGCAAGAACACTGAAGCTTTCTTT.

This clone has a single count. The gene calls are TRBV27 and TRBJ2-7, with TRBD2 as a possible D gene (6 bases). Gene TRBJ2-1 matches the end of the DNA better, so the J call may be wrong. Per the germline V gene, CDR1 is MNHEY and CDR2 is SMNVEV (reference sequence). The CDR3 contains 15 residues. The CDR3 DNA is TGTGCCAGCAGTTTAGGAACTAGCAGCCGAAATGAGCAGTTCTTC. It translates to CASSLGTSSRNEQFF.

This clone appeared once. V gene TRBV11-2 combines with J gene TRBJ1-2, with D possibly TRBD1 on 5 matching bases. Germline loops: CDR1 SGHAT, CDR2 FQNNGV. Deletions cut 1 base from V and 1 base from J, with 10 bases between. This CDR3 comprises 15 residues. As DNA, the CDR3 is TGTGCCAGCAGCTTAGCGGCAGGGAATAACTATGGCTACACCTTC. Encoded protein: CASSLAAGNNYGYTF. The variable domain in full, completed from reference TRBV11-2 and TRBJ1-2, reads EAGVAQSPRYKIIEKRQSVAFWCNPISGHATLYWYQQILGQGPKLLIQFQNNGVVDDSQLPKDRFSAERLKGVDSTLKIQPAKLEDSAVYLCASSLAAGNNYGYTFGSGTRLTVV.

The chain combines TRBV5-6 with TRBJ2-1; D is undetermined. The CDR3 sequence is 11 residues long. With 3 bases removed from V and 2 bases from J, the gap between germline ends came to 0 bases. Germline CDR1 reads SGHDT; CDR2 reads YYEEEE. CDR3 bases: TGTGCCAGCAGCTCCTACAATGAGCAGTTCTTC. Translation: CASSSYNEQFF.

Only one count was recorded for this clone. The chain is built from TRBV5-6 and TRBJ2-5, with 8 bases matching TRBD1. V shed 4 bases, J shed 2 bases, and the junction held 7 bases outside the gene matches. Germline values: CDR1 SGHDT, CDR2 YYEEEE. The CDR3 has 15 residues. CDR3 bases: TGTGCCAGCAGCGGCTCGGGGACAGGTCAAGAGACCCAGTACTTC. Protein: CASSGSGTGQETQYF.

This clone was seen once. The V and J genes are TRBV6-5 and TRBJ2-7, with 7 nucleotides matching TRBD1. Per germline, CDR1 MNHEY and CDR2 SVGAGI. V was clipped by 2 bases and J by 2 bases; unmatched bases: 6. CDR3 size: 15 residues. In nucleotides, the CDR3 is TGTGCCAGCAGTTACAAGCGACAGGGTCCCTACGAGCAGTACTTC. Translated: CASSYKRQGPYEQYF.

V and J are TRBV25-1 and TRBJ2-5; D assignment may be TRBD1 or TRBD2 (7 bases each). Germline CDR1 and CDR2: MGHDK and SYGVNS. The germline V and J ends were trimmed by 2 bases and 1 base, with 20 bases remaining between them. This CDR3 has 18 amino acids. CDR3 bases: TGTGCCAGCAGTGAAGCCTCATGGGGGAGGGGGCCCCAAGAGACCCAGTACTTC. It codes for CASSEASWGRGPQETQYF.

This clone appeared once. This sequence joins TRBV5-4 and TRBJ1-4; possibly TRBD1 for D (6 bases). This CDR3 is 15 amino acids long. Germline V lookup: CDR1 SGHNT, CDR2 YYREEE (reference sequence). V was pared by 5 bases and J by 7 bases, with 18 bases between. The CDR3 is CASSRDQGNGEKLFF. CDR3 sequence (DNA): TGTGCCAGCAGTCGTGACCAGGGGAACGGTGAAAAACTGTTTTTT. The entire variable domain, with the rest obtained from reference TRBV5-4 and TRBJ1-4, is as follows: ETGVTQSPTHLIKTRGQQVTLRCSSQSGHNTVSWYQQALGQGPQFIFQYYREEENGRGNFPPRFSGLQFPNYSSELNVNALELDDSALYLCASSRDQGNGEKLFFGSGTQLSVL.

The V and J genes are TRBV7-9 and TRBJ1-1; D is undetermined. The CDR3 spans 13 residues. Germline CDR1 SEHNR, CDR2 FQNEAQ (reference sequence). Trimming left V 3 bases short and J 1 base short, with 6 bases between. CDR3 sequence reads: CASSLLENTEAFF. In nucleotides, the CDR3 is TGTGCCAGCAGCTTGTTGGAGAACACTGAAGCTTTCTTT.

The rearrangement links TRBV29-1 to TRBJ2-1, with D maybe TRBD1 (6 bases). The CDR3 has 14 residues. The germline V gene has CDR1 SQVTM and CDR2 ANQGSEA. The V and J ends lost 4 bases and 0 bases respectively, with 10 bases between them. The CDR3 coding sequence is TGCAGCGTTGCCGGGACACCCTCCTACAATGAGCAGTTCTTC. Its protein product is CSVAGTPSYNEQFF.

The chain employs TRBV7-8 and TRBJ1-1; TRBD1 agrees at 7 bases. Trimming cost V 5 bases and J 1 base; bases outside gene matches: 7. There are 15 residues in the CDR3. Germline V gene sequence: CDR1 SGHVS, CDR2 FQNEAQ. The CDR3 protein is CASSRPGTENTEAFF. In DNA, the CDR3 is TGTGCCAGCAGCCGTCCCGGGACAGAGAACACTGAAGCTTTCTTT. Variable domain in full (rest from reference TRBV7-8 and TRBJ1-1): GAGVSQSPRYKVAKRGQDVALRCDPISGHVSLFWYQQALGQGPEFLTYFQNEAQLDKSGLPSDRFFAERPEGSVSTLKIQRTQQEDSAVYLCASSRPGTENTEAFFGQGTRLTVV.

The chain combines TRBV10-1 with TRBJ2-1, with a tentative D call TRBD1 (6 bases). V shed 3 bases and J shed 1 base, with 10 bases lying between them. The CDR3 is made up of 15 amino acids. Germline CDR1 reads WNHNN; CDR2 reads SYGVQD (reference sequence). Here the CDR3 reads CASSDRTASYNEQFF. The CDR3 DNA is TGCGCCAGCAGTGATAGGACAGCTTCCTACAATGAGCAGTTCTTC.

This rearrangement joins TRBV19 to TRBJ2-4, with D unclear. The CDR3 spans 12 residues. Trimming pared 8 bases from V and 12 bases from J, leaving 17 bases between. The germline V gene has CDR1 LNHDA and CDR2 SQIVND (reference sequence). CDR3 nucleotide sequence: TGTGCCAGTTCGCACCGGAGCCCTCCTCAGTACTTC. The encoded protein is CASSHRSPPQYF.

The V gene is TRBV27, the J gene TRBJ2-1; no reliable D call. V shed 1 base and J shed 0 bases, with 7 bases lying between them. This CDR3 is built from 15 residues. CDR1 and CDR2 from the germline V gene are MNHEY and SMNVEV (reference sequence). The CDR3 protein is CASSLYLGSYNEQFF. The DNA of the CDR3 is TGTGCCAGCAGTTTATACCTCGGCTCCTACAATGAGCAGTTCTTC.

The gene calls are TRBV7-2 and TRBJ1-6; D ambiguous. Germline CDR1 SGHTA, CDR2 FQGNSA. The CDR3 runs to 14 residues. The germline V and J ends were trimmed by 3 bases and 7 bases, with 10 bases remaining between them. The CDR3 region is CASSLGGVNSPLHF. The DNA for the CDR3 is TGTGCCAGCAGCTTGGGCGGGGTAAATTCACCCCTCCACTTT.